These 4 T cell receptor beta chains were sequenced from one sample in a study of shared clonotypes between healthy human individuals. TCRdb's table, derived via immunoSEQ multiplex PCR, lists solely in-frame clones and lacks some. This table has more than 400,000 clones, approximately 78% appearing once. The sample comprised PBMCs. Receptors originate from a woman aged 40-49 years in good health. Some clones in this sample may be carry-over from other donors' samples.

The chain is built from TRBV30 and TRBJ2-7; D is tentatively TRBD1 or TRBD2 (5 bases each). V was trimmed by 0 bases and J by 7 bases, leaving 10 bases between them. The CDR3 totals 12 residues. The germline gives CDR1 GTSNPN, CDR2 SVGIG (reference sequence). The CDR3 sequence is CAWSVLGDEQYF. For the CDR3, the DNA is TGTGCCTGGAGTGTACTGGGGGATGAGCAGTACTTC.

The J gene is TRBJ2-7, the V gene TRBV28; 7 bases are shared with TRBD2. Germline V gene lookup returns CDR1 MDHEN and CDR2 SYDVKM. The CDR3 length is 14 residues. The junction had 3 bases not matched to a gene; V was cut back by 2 bases and J by 2 bases. The chain's CDR3 is CASSLEGLTYEQYF. CDR3 coding DNA: TGTGCCAGCAGTTTAGAGGGACTAACCTACGAGCAGTACTTC.

About this clone itself: This CDR3 is also generated by other DNA sequences in the sample. The genes are TRBV7-9 and TRBJ2-2; no clear D gene. In germline, CDR1 is SEHNR, CDR2 FQNEAQ (reference sequence). The CDR3 is 13 residues long. V lost 1 base, J lost 4 bases, and 4 bases lay in between. The CDR3 DNA reads as TGTGCCAGCAGCTTAGGAGGCACCGGGGAGCTGTTTTTT. Amino acids: CASSLGGTGELFF.

This clone was seen only once. This chain uses TRBV7-8 with TRBJ2-2; possible D gene TRBD1, 5 bases. Germline CDR1 is SGHVS and CDR2 is FQNEAQ. The CDR3 has 16 residues. The germline V and J ends were trimmed by 1 base and 5 bases, with 14 bases remaining between them. The CDR3 loop is CASSLGGRALTGELFF. CDR3 nucleotides: TGTGCCAGCAGCTTAGGGGGCAGGGCTCTTACCGGGGAGCTGTTTTTT.